Listed below are T cell receptor beta chains from one sample, sequenced in a study of blood T cell repertoires in COVID-19. The repertoire was sequenced with immunoSEQ multiplex PCR; TCRdb's copy has only in-frame clones and lacks some. The table lists 150,000 to 200,000 clones, 86% of them singletons. The sample consisted of peripheral blood. These receptors were collected from a man in his 70s with acute or convalescent COVID-19. Both conserved end residues are part of each CDR3. The order of the fields is clone size, V gene, J gene, D gene, CDR3 protein, CDR3 DNA. A D gene is named only where the DNA matches it firmly. Size values are once, few and many counts, or a class for expanded clones, and some rows have none.

>.|TRBV5-1|TRBJ1-4|.
CASRNDRWEKLFF
TGCGCCAGCAGAAACGACAGATGGGAAAAACTGTTTTTT
>.|TRBV6-5|TRBJ1-2|TRBD1
CASSYSGTAGGYTF
TGTGCCAGCAGTTACTCCGGGACAGCGGGTGGCTACACCTTC
>.|TRBV14|TRBJ2-7|.
CASSQAWHEQYF
TGTGCCAGCAGCCAAGCCTGGCACGAGCAGTACTTC
>.|TRBV24-1|TRBJ1-4|.
CATSAALDGGKLFF
TGTGCCACCAGTGCCGCTCTCGACGGGGGAAAACTGTTTTTT
>.|TRBV5-1|TRBJ1-6|TRBD1
CASSRRDRGNSPLHF
TGCGCCAGCAGCCGTCGGGACAGGGGTAATTCACCCCTCCACTTT
>once|TRBV28|TRBJ2-1|TRBD2
CASSLSGGEQFF
TGTGCCAGCAGTTTAAGCGGGGGTGAGCAGTTCTTC
>.|TRBV6-6|TRBJ1-2|TRBD1
CASSTGTGRGGYTF
TGTGCCAGCAGTACCGGGACAGGGCGGGGAGGCTACACCTTC
>once|TRBV24-1|TRBJ2-1|.
CATSGSGYEQFF
TGTGCCACCAGTGGCTCGGGGTATGAGCAGTTCTTC
>.|TRBV7-3|TRBJ2-5|TRBD1
CASSPHDRASQETQYF
TGTGCCAGCAGCCCCCACGACAGGGCCTCACAAGAGACCCAGTACTTC
>.|TRBV20-1|TRBJ2-1|TRBD2
CSASLAGGFNEQFF
TGCAGTGCTAGTCTCGCGGGGGGGTTTAATGAGCAGTTCTTC
>.|TRBV7-3|TRBJ2-3|TRBD1
CASSIGGASTDTQYF
TGTGCCAGCAGCATAGGGGGCGCGAGCACAGATACGCAGTATTTT
>.|TRBV5-1|TRBJ2-7|.
CASSLGPLREQYF
TGCGCCAGCAGCTTGGGCCCCTTGCGGGAGCAGTACTTC
>.|TRBV5-1|TRBJ2-3|TRBD2
CASSRTSGGSTDTQYF
TGCGCCAGCAGCCGGACTAGCGGGGGTAGCACAGATACGCAGTATTTT
>.|TRBV7-3|TRBJ2-2|TRBD1
CASSLQGAFTGELFF
TGTGCCAGCAGCCTACAGGGGGCGTTTACGGGGGAGCTGTTTTTT
>.|TRBV7-2|TRBJ2-5|.
CASSLVGGGTQYF
TGTGCCAGCAGCTTAGTAGGGGGGGGGACCCAGTACTTC
>.|TRBV7-9|TRBJ2-7|.
CASSAGLTSEQYF
TGTGCCAGCAGCGCGGGACTGACAAGCGAGCAGTACTTC
>once|TRBV24-1|TRBJ2-1|.
CATSPAGSYNEQFF
TGTGCCACGTCCCCCGCCGGCTCCTACAATGAGCAGTTCTTC